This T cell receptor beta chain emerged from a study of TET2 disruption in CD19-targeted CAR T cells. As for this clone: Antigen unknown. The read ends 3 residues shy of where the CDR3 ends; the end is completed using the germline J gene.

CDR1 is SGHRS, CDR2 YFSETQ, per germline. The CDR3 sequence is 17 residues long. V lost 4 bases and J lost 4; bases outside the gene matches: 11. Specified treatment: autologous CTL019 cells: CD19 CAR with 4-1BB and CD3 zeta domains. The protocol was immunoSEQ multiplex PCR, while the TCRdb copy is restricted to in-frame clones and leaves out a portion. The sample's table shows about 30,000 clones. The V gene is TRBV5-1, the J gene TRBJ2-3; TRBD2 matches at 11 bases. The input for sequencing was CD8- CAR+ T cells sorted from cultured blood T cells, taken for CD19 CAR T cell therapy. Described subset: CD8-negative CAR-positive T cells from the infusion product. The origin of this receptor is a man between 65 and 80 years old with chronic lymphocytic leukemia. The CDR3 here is CASSPAALTSGADTQYF. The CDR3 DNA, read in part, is TGCGCCAGCAGCCCGGCGGCCCTGACTAGCGGGGCAGATACG.